This TCR beta chain was sequenced during a study of shared clonotypes between healthy human individuals. Clones were read by immunoSEQ multiplex PCR, and TCRdb kept only the in-frame ones, dropping some. The repertoire holds under 1,100,000 clones, with 65% to 75% as singletons. This clone was counted at least ten times. The CDR3 runs to 14 residues. Germline V gene sequence: CDR1 MGHRA, CDR2 YSYEKL. Trimming took off 5 bases at V and 2 bases at J, with 11 bases between the two ends. The sequencing sample was made of memory CD4+ T cells sorted from blood. Noted subset: CD45RA-negative fraction. This TCR was sampled from a man aged 18 to 29 in good health. The chain recombines TRBV4-1 with TRBJ2-3; D is possibly TRBD2 (5 bases). The CDR3 loop is CASSASGPTDTQYF. The CDR3 nucleotides read TGCGCCAGCAGCGCAAGCGGCCCCACAGATACGCAGTATTTT.